The 16 T cell receptor beta chains listed next were all sequenced from one sample in a study of blood T cell repertoires in COVID-19. Profiling relied on immunoSEQ multiplex PCR, and the TCRdb table lists in-frame clones only, not all of them. The sample consists of 50,000 to 70,000 clones, 91% of them appearing once. The specimen was peripheral blood. The receptors originated from a man aged 55 to 69 with acute or convalescent COVID-19.

The rearrangement uses TRBV6-4 and TRBJ1-6; TRBD1 matches 7 bases. Trimming removed 5 bases from V and 5 bases from J; junction bases left unmatched: 6. CDR3 length: 15 amino acids. Germline CDR1 MRHNA, CDR2 SNTAGT. The CDR3 DNA sequence: TGTGCCAGCAGTTCGGAGGGGACAGATAATTCACCCCTCCACTTT. Its protein is CASSSEGTDNSPLHF.

The chain uses TRBV7-9 and TRBJ1-2, with D perhaps TRBD1 (6 bases). V was trimmed by 3 bases and J by 3 bases, leaving 11 bases between them. Germline V CDR1 and CDR2: SEHNR, FQNEAQ (reference sequence). The CDR3 is made up of 14 amino acids. CDR3 in DNA: TGTGCCAGCAGCTTCAGGGGTATGGACTATGGCTACACCTTC. This codes for CASSFRGMDYGYTF.

The count of this clone is one. This chain uses TRBV19 with TRBJ2-1; D not certain. Per the germline V gene, CDR1 is LNHDA and CDR2 is SQIVND (reference sequence). The CDR3 consists of 13 residues. The V end lost 3 bases, the J end lost 5 bases, and 8 bases lay between the germline ends. This chain's CDR3 is CASSIGGDNEQFF. The CDR3 bases are TGTGCCAGTAGTATTGGCGGTGACAATGAGCAGTTCTTC.

V is TRBV5-4 and J is TRBJ1-6; 9 bases agree with TRBD1. This CDR3 has 14 residues. The J segment lost 7 bases and the V segment lost 6 bases, leaving 5 bases of the junction unmatched. Germline CDR1 reads SGHNT; CDR2 reads YYREEE (reference sequence). In DNA form, the CDR3 reads TGTGCCAGCACCAGGACAGGGGCAAATTCACCCCTCCACTTT. Protein sequence: CASTRTGANSPLHF.

The rearrangement uses TRBV6-2 or TRBV6-3 and TRBJ1-6, with D possibly matching TRBD1 (5 bases). The CDR3 extends over 15 amino acids. Deletions cut 4 bases from V and 8 bases from J, with 15 bases between. CDR1 is MNHEY, CDR2 SVGEGT, per germline. CDR3 nucleotide sequence: TGTGCCAGCAGTTCGGACATCTCAAGGGATTCACCCCTCCACTTT. Its translation is CASSSDISRDSPLHF.

The CDR3 loop is CASSLSTGMNTEAFF. DNA of the CDR3: TGTGCCAGCAGCTTGTCTACAGGAATGAACACTGAAGCTTTCTTT. The chain couples TRBV7-9 to TRBJ1-1, with D possibly matching TRBD1 (5 bases). The V gene lost 3 bases and the J gene lost 0 bases, with 11 bases spanning the gap. Germline values: CDR1 SEHNR, CDR2 FQNEAQ (reference sequence). CDR3 size: 15 residues.

J is TRBJ1-1 and V is TRBV19; 7 positions agree with TRBD1. The V gene end was trimmed by 4 bases and the J gene end by 0 bases; junction bases not matched to a gene: 11. The germline V gene encodes CDR1 LNHDA and CDR2 SQIVND (reference sequence). The CDR3 consists of 17 residues. In DNA, the CDR3 is TGTGCCAGTAGTACCGAACAGGGGATCAGGGTGAACACTGAAGCTTTCTTT. Its protein is CASSTEQGIRVNTEAFF. The variable domain in full, completed from reference TRBV19 and TRBJ1-1, reads DGGITQSPKYLFRKEGQNVTLSCEQNLNHDAMYWYRQDPGQGLRLIYYSQIVNDFQKGDIAEGYSVSREKKESFPLTVTSAQKNPTAFYLCASSTEQGIRVNTEAFFGQGTRLTVV.

This rearrangement joins TRBV4-3 to TRBJ2-3; D is perhaps TRBD2 (5 bases). Per germline, CDR1 LGHNA and CDR2 YSLEER. The CDR3 length is 13 residues. Trimming took 4 bases from V and 5 from J, leaving 10 bases between them. The CDR3 DNA reads TGCGCCAGCAGCCGAGGACTTCAAGATACGCAGTATTTT. Translation gives CASSRGLQDTQYF.

This chain uses TRBV10-3 with TRBJ1-5; maybe TRBD1 (5 bases). Trimming left V 5 bases short and J 5 bases short, with 10 bases between. Germline assignment: CDR1 ENHRY and CDR2 SYGVKD. The CDR3 length is 13 residues. CDR3: CAISRTPDQPQHF. The CDR3 nucleotides read TGTGCCATCAGTCGGACACCGGATCAGCCCCAGCATTTT.

This chain joins TRBV19 and TRBJ1-2; tentative D call: TRBD1 (5 bases). This CDR3 spans 14 amino acids. Trimming took off 5 bases at V and 4 bases at J, with 14 bases between the two ends. CDR1 and CDR2 (germline): LNHDA, SQIVND (reference sequence). CDR3 sequence (DNA): TGTGCCAGTAGTGGGACTGCGGGAGGCTATGGCTACACCTTC. Translation: CASSGTAGGYGYTF.

The CDR3 sequence is CSASWRASYEQYF. The CDR3 nucleotides read TGCAGTGCTAGTTGGAGGGCTTCCTACGAGCAGTACTTC. This chain connects TRBV20-1 to TRBJ2-7; D might be TRBD2 (6 bases). V lost 3 bases and J 1 base, leaving 10 bases between the germline ends. The CDR3 has 13 amino acids. Germline assignment: CDR1 DFQATT and CDR2 SNEGSKA (reference sequence).

There are a few counts of this clone. This rearrangement joins TRBV2 to TRBJ2-7, with D perhaps TRBD1 (6 bases). Between the trimmed V and J ends, which lost 6 bases and 2 bases, there was a span of 11 bases. CDR3 length: 13 residues. Germline assignment: CDR1 SNHLY and CDR2 FYNNEI. CDR3 sequence (DNA): TGTGCCAGCAGAGGGGACAAGCCCTACGAGCAGTACTTC. Protein sequence: CASRGDKPYEQYF.

The rearrangement uses TRBV5-1 and TRBJ1-1, with 12 nucleotides matching TRBD1. Germline V gives CDR1 SGHRS, CDR2 YFSETQ. J was trimmed by 2 bases and V by 2 bases; bases with no gene match: 10. The CDR3 has 18 residues. CDR3 sequence (DNA): TGCGCCAGCAGCTTATACCGGGACAGGGGGCGACTTAACACTGAAGCTTTCTTT. Encoded protein: CASSLYRDRGRLNTEAFF.

In DNA form, the CDR3 reads TGTGCCATCAGTGGACAGGGAAATGGCTACACCTTC. It encodes CAISGQGNGYTF. The chain links TRBV10-3 to TRBJ1-2; TRBD1 agrees at 7 bases. The J segment lost 6 bases and the V segment lost 4 bases, leaving 2 bases of the junction unmatched. Germline CDR1 reads ENHRY; CDR2 reads SYGVKD. This CDR3 is 12 amino acids long.

This chain joins TRBV7-2 and TRBJ2-7; 11 bases line up with TRBD2. Germline values: CDR1 SGHTA, CDR2 FQGNSA. Trimming took 2 bases from V and 0 from J; bases not matched to a gene: 6. The CDR3 is made up of 17 amino acids. In DNA form, the CDR3 reads TGTGCCAGCAGCTTATTAGCGGGAGGGCCGGGCTCCTACGAGCAGTACTTC. The encoded protein is CASSLLAGGPGSYEQYF.

This chain uses TRBV7-2 with TRBJ1-5; tentatively, D is TRBD1 (5 bases). V was trimmed by 3 bases and J by 1 base, leaving 10 bases between them. The CDR3 contains 15 residues. The germline V gene encodes CDR1 SGHTA and CDR2 FQGNSA. In nucleotides, the CDR3 is TGTGCCAGCAGCTTCCGGGGGGAAAGCAATCAGCCCCAGCATTTT. It yields the protein CASSFRGESNQPQHF. The whole variable domain, remainder taken from reference TRBV7-2 and TRBJ1-5, is GAGVSQSPSNKVTEKGKDVELRCDPISGHTALYWYRQSLGQGLEFLIYFQGNSAPDKSGLPSDRFSAERTGGSVSTLTIQRTQQEDSAVYLCASSFRGESNQPQHFGDGTRLSIL.